One sample yielded the 7 T cell receptor beta chains listed below, sequenced in a study of T cells in localized non-small cell lung cancer (dated by TCRdb to the early 2020s). Library generation was performed with the immunoSEQ multiplex PCR assay. TCRdb mirrors the immuneACCESS table, restricted to in-frame sequences. Some clones are absent from its copies; in checked studies, under half trace to an unresolved V gene, and the reason for the others is unknown. This sample gives 1,500 or so clones in total; approximately 25% of them show up just once. The ten largest account for roughly an eighth of the sample. Sequenced material: lung tumor tissue, taken before any cancer treatment. The source is a male donor at least 60 years old with stage I squamous cell lung carcinoma.

The rearrangement joins TRBV29-1 to TRBJ2-5, with D perhaps given as TRBD1 or TRBD2 (6 bases each). The CDR3 runs 14 residues. V lost 4 bases and J 0 bases, leaving 12 bases between the germline ends. Germline loops: CDR1 SQVTM, CDR2 ANQGSEA. The CDR3 sequence: CSVVRGANQETQYF. The CDR3 nucleotides are TGCAGCGTTGTTAGGGGGGCTAACCAAGAGACCCAGTACTTC.

This clone was seen a few times. As DNA, the CDR3 is TGCGCCAGCAGCTTGGGGGGCGGGATCTCCTACAATGAGCAGTTCTTC. This gives the protein CASSLGGGISYNEQFF. The V gene is TRBV5-1, the J gene TRBJ2-1; D may be TRBD2 (6 bases). Germline CDR1 SGHRS, CDR2 YFSETQ. This CDR3 spans 16 amino acids. V lost 0 bases and J 0 bases, leaving 10 bases between the germline ends.

In this sample, this clone turned up a few times. The chain links TRBV9 to TRBJ2-7, with TRBD2 matching 9 bases. After removal of 3 bases from V and 9 bases from J, the junction contained 4 bases not matched to a gene. This CDR3 comprises 12 residues. Germline CDR1 and CDR2: SGDLS and YYNGEE. The CDR3 region is CASSGTSEVQYF. The DNA for the CDR3 is TGTGCCAGCAGCGGGACTAGCGAGGTGCAGTACTTC.

This clone came up a few times. The chain couples TRBV18 to TRBJ1-1; 7 nucleotides match TRBD1. This CDR3 is built from 16 residues. Germline CDR1 KGHSH, CDR2 LQKENI. Germline trimming cut 2 bases from V and 0 bases from J; bases unmatched to any gene: 6. CDR3 residues: CASSPLTGQLNTEAFF. The DNA for the CDR3 is TGTGCCAGCTCACCATTAACGGGACAGCTGAACACTGAAGCTTTCTTT.

This clone came up a few times. The genes are TRBV18 and TRBJ2-7; no firm D call. Germline V gene data show CDR1 as KGHSH and CDR2 as LQKENI. The CDR3 runs to 13 residues. Trimming removed 8 bases at V and 6 bases at J, with 17 bases between. The CDR3 here is CASAQERLPEQYF. CDR3 in DNA: TGTGCCAGCGCCCAAGAAAGACTCCCCGAGCAGTACTTC.

In its sample, this clone ranks as medium-sized. The gene calls are TRBV6-8 and TRBJ2-2; 13 bases line up with TRBD2. Germline assignment: CDR1 MNHGY and CDR2 SAAAGT. V lost 4 bases to trimming and J lost 6 bases; unmatched junction nucleotides: 2. The CDR3 is 15 amino acids. CDR3: CASSWTSGRAGELFF. Written as DNA, the CDR3 is TGTGCCAGCAGTTGGACTAGCGGGAGAGCCGGGGAGCTGTTTTTT.

This clone has a single count. V and J are TRBV12-5 and TRBJ2-1; 7 positions match TRBD2. Germline CDR1 and CDR2: LGHNT and FRNRAP. Trimming took 5 bases from V and 4 from J; bases not matched to a gene: 20. The CDR3 extends over 19 amino acids. The CDR3 coding sequence is TGTGCTAGTGGTCCCCCACTCAGGCAAGCGGGAATTGGATACAATGAGCAGTTCTTC. It specifies CASGPPLRQAGIGYNEQFF.